This is a list of T cell receptor beta chains from one sample in a study of a mutant IDH1 vaccine in newly diagnosed glioma. For these receptors, no antigen is known. Only in-frame clones appear in the TCRdb table, and some are missing; sequencing was by immunoSEQ multiplex PCR. This table has approximately 82,000 clones, 75% to 90% appearing once. The source was PBMCs, collected from a glioma patient whose treatment included an IDH1 peptide vaccine. Receptor source: a woman aged 45 to 65 with glioma. Both conserved end residues are part of each CDR3. A D gene is named only where the DNA matches it firmly.

D	V	length	J	CDR3
TRBD2	TRBV5-1	15	TRBJ2-2	CASSVKREGTGELFF
.	TRBV5-1	16	TRBJ2-7	CASSLGEGTVSYEQYF
.	TRBV7-9	11	TRBJ2-7	CASRGGRTQYF
.	TRBV6-5	13	TRBJ2-1	CASSYGGRGEQFF
TRBD1	TRBV9	15	TRBJ2-2	CASSVGDRGTGELFF
.	TRBV6-5	15	TRBJ1-4	CASSPGLLKVEKLFF
.	TRBV10-3	14	TRBJ1-1	CAISSSAMNTEAFF
.	TRBV9	15	TRBJ1-3	CASTGGVFSGNTIYF
.	TRBV7-9	12	TRBJ2-7	CASSQERGEQYF
TRBD1	TRBV4-1	15	TRBJ2-7	CASSPGTGESYEQYF
.	TRBV5-1	14	TRBJ1-3	CASSLDGSGNTIYF
TRBD2	TRBV5-6	15	TRBJ2-7	CASSLPPTWGGEQYF
.	TRBV27	15	TRBJ2-1	CASSLGFSSYNEQFF
.	TRBV4-2	13	TRBJ2-3	CASSQVSTDTQYF
.	TRBV4-1	15	TRBJ2-7	CASSQEADLGPEQYF
.	TRBV5-1	12	TRBJ2-5	CASTMDQETQYF
TRBD1	TRBV28	15	TRBJ1-5	CASSLSAGGAGPQHF
TRBD2	TRBV6-5	15	TRBJ2-1	CASSYGLAGVDEQFF
TRBD2	TRBV4-1	15	TRBJ2-5	CASSPLLAGGETQYF
.	TRBV30	13	TRBJ1-1	CAYEGTLGTEAFF
.	TRBV28	14	TRBJ2-1	CASSPSGRDNEQFF
TRBD1	TRBV29-1	15	TRBJ2-1	CSVALQGAVYNEQFF
.	TRBV5-1	16	TRBJ1-5	CASSLEPRGLNQPQHF
TRBD2	TRBV29-1	14	TRBJ2-7	CSVGTSGNRVEQYF
TRBD1	TRBV9	14	TRBJ2-7	CASSKGQGMYEQYF
TRBD1	TRBV27	16	TRBJ1-1	CASSSWTGGMNTEAFF
TRBD2	TRBV5-4	18	TRBJ2-1	CASSLASSGLLGYNEQFF
.	TRBV18	16	TRBJ2-5	CASSRWAGVDQETQYF
TRBD2	TRBV9	16	TRBJ2-1	CASSVSSGRAGNEQFF
.	TRBV7-9	14	TRBJ1-2	CASSLAGREGGYTF
.	TRBV9	14	TRBJ2-5	CASSATTSGEAQYF
.	TRBV18	17	TRBJ1-2	CASSPRSEPSGNYGYTF
.	TRBV21-1	17	TRBJ2-7	CASSNLSNEGGYYEQYF
.	TRBV13	15	TRBJ2-5	CASSGRALKRETQYF
TRBD2	TRBV6-5	14	TRBJ2-3	CASRTSAATDTQYF
.	TRBV5-4	14	TRBJ1-2	CASSLSAGSHGYTF
TRBD2	TRBV9	16	TRBJ2-2	CASSLLSGRNTGELFF
TRBD1	TRBV7-8	15	TRBJ2-1	CASSLGQGIHNEQFF
.	TRBV7-8	14	TRBJ1-1	CASSLARGNTEAFF
.	TRBV5-1	11	TRBJ2-7	CASSLGEEQYF
.	TRBV27	17	TRBJ1-2	CASTVLSRLGGADGYTF